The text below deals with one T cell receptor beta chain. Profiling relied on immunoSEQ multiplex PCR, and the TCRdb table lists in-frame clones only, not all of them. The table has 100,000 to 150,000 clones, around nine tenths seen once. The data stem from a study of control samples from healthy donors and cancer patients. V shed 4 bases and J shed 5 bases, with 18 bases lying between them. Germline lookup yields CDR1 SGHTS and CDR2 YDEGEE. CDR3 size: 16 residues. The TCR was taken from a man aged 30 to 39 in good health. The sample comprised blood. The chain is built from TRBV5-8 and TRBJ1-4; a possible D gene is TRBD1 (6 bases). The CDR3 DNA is TGTGCCAGCAGCACAGGGCTCGGAACGGTGAATGAAAAACTGTTTTTT. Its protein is CASSTGLGTVNEKLFF.